This T cell receptor beta chain was identified in a study of blood T cell repertoires in COVID-19 (dated by TCRdb to the early 2020s). In terms of the full investigation: Samples covering the acute and convalescent phases of COVID-19 were provided by collaborators in the United States, Italy and Spain. The prospective study material was composed of cDNA or gDNA derived from T cells, B-cell-depleted T cells, or PBMCs. Subjects who had been exposed to COVID-19, were actively infected with it, or had recovered from it provided the deeply sampled blood TCRbeta repertoires that made up the dataset. The repertoires were released in a freely available public database intended as a resource for research on the immune response to SARS-CoV-2. The samples were drawn from the first 160 participants of the ongoing ImmuneRACE study and from 1,254 subjects provided by 6 global collaborators. The sample metadata nearly always contained a de-identified subject ID, COVID-19 status, age in years and sex. HLA class I and class II types, where available, came from metadata supplied by the sample provider rather than from assay-based typing. The investigation overall reported the following: Clinical and demographic metadata were provided uncurated, with the amount varying by source and participant.

Participants in the prospective study were enrolled through a virtual design, were aged roughly 18 to 95 years, and lived in some 24 United States geographic areas. Cohort assignment in the prospective study relied on participant-reported clinical history from a screening survey and a study questionnaire. Mobile phlebotomists in the prospective study collected whole blood, serum and a nasopharyngeal or oropharyngeal swab from every participant. Prospective study participants could optionally give additional blood draws and questionnaires over an approximately two-month period. Prospective study blood samples were shipped either frozen or at room temperature before DNA extraction. With respect to this clone: The antigen it binds to is not known. One base away there is no much larger clone; base qualities are not given.

TCRbeta CDR3 regions were amplified from genomic DNA using the immunoSEQ Assay, a bias-controlled multiplex PCR. Processing in the source paper ran as follows. The number of nucleated cells in each sample was estimated from the amplification of reference gene primers within the assay. To quantify the absolute abundance of each unique TCRbeta CDR3 rearrangement, sequence reads were collapsed and filtered. For each sample, productive Simpson clonality was calculated as the square root of Simpson's diversity index over productive rearrangements. The table comes from immuneACCESS by way of TCRdb, which keeps in-frame sequences with V and J called. Part of the clones is missing from these tables; in studies checked, under half for an unresolved V gene and the rest for unknown reasons. Clone size and the V and J calls come from that table; the DNA yielded D and trimming. The sample table holds roughly 150,000 clones, of which roughly 80% were seen once. The top ten clonotypes cover around 5.1% of the sample.

Sequenced sample: PBMCs or T cells enriched from blood (not recorded which). The receptor's source is a woman between 40 and 50 years old with acute COVID-19.

The CDR3 protein is CASSLDPQGYTEAFF. The DNA reads TGCGCCAGCAGCTTGGACCCTCAGGGGTACACTGAAGCTTTCTTT. This sequence uses TRBV5-1 and TRBJ1-1; tentative D gene TRBD1, with 6 bases matching. From the germline V gene, CDR1 is SGHRS and CDR2 is YFSETQ. The CDR3 goes from the cysteine to the phenylalanine over 15 residues. The retained sequence is limited to the CDR3, 45 bases, with the frame set at the first base. Trimming takes 0 bases from V and 3 bases from J, and the germline ends sit 12 bases apart.